These 14 T cell receptor beta chains originate from one sample sequenced in a study of blood T cells in healthy people across ages. The authors ran a second PCR of roughly 6 to 12 cycles using a sample-barcoded 5' primer and a J-beta primer mix. MiXCR was run by TCRdb on the 5' RACE reads, yielding one entry per CDR3 protein. The sample yields roughly 700,000 distinct CDR3 sequences, around a quarter seen once. The same data also went into a second study, on T cells of mothers and their children.

The sample comprised blood. These receptors all stem from a boy younger than 18 in good health.

In its sample, this clonotype was seen a few times. This chain links TRBV5-1 with TRBJ2-2; 13 positions agree with TRBD2. The CDR3 runs 18 residues. Germline CDR1 and CDR2: SGHRS and YFSETQ. V lost 0 bases to trimming and J lost 2 bases; unmatched junction nucleotides: 4. CDR3 region: CASSLGTSGRLNTGELFF. As DNA, the CDR3 is TGCGCCAGCAGCTTGGGGACTAGCGGGAGACTAAACACCGGGGAGCTGTTTTTT.

This clonotype was counted only a few times. This chain connects TRBV20-1 to TRBJ2-3; no definite D call. Per germline, CDR1 DFQATT and CDR2 SNEGSKA (reference sequence). Trimming removed 3 bases from V and 1 base from J, with 8 bases in between. CDR3 length: 13 residues. The CDR3 DNA sequence: TGCAGTGCTAGGCCCCCGGGCACAGATACGCAGTATTTT. Its protein is CSARPPGTDTQYF.

The V gene is TRBV28, the J gene TRBJ2-7, with D perhaps TRBD2 (6 bases). Germline lookup yields CDR1 MDHEN and CDR2 SYDVKM. Trimming took 11 bases from V and 2 from J, leaving 16 bases between them. This CDR3 is built from 13 residues. CDR3 sequence (DNA): TGTGCCGCCGCGGGGACGGGACCCTACGAGCAGTACTTC. Translated: CAAAGTGPYEQYF.

There are a few counts of this clonotype. The chain combines TRBV20-1 with TRBJ2-5; D unclear. There are 12 residues in the CDR3. In germline, CDR1 is DFQATT, CDR2 SNEGSKA (reference sequence). V shed 0 bases and J shed 4 bases, with 6 bases lying between them. The CDR3 here is CSARDIGETQYF. In nucleotides, the CDR3 is TGCAGTGCTAGAGATATTGGAGAGACCCAGTACTTC.

This clonotype was counted between two and nine times. The chain uses TRBV28 and TRBJ2-7, with 9 positions matching TRBD1. Losses at the gene ends were 4 bases for V and 5 bases for J; bases not matched to a gene: 12. CDR3 length equals 16 residues. Per the germline V gene, CDR1 is MDHEN and CDR2 is SYDVKM. CDR3 sequence: CASSSAGTGRVHEQYF. As DNA, the CDR3 is TGTGCCAGCAGTTCGGCCGGGACAGGGAGGGTTCACGAGCAGTACTTC.

About this clonotype itself: A junction end diverges from the germline sequence, so it may reflect a read error. V gene TRBV28 combines with J gene TRBJ2-7; D may be TRBD1 (5 bases). The CDR3 runs to 15 residues. Germline V gives CDR1 MDHEN, CDR2 SYDVKM. Here the CDR3 reads CASSFPRQGDYEQYF. CDR3 DNA: TGCGCCAGCAGTTTCCCAAGACAAGGGGACTACGAGCAGTACTTC.

The V call is TRBV7-2, the J call TRBJ1-2; weak D call: TRBD1 (5 bases). Looked up from germline, CDR1 is SGHTA and CDR2 is FQGNSA. V lost 5 bases and J 6 bases, leaving 19 bases between the germline ends. CDR3 size: 15 residues. CDR3 DNA sequence: TGTGCCAGCAGCACCTCGGGCGGGACGGACGATGGCTACACCTTC. Residues: CASSTSGGTDDGYTF.

The chain joins TRBV12-3 or TRBV12-4 to TRBJ2-2, with 8 bases identical to TRBD1. After removal of 10 bases from V and 3 bases from J, the junction contained 4 bases not matched to a gene. CDR3 length equals 13 residues. The CDR3 DNA sequence: TGTGCCACCATGACAGGGGACACCGGGGAGCTGTTTTTT. Translation: CATMTGDTGELFF.

This clonotype was seen a handful of times. The V call is TRBV10-1, the J call TRBJ2-7, with a tentative D call TRBD1 (6 bases). The length of the CDR3 is 14 residues. The germline gives CDR1 WNHNN, CDR2 SYGVQD (reference sequence). V was trimmed by 6 bases and J by 3 bases, leaving 15 bases between them. The CDR3 loop reads CASSIRGYYYEQYF. The CDR3 DNA follows: TGCGCCAGCAGCATCAGGGGCTACTACTACGAGCAGTACTTC.

V gene TRBV12-3 or TRBV12-4 combines with J gene TRBJ1-5; 8 positions match TRBD1. The ends lost 3 bases at V and 5 bases at J; junction bases unmatched: 9. The CDR3 spans 16 residues. The CDR3 protein is CASSLFAGQGYQPQHF. DNA of the CDR3: TGTGCCAGCAGTTTGTTCGCCGGACAGGGTTATCAGCCCCAGCATTTT.

The V gene is TRBV7-9, the J gene TRBJ1-2; perhaps TRBD1 as D (5 bases). The CDR3 extends over 16 amino acids. The V end lost 4 bases, the J end lost 0 bases, and 15 bases lay between the germline ends. The germline V gene encodes CDR1 SEHNR and CDR2 FQNEAQ (reference sequence). CDR3: CASSSGILEANYGYTF. CDR3 nucleotide sequence: TGTGCCAGCAGCTCAGGGATTTTAGAGGCTAACTATGGCTACACCTTC.

The chain links TRBV24-1 to TRBJ2-2; D gene ambiguous. The CDR3 loop spans 13 amino acids. V was pared by 0 bases and J by 7 bases, with 5 bases between. Germline V gives CDR1 KGHDR, CDR2 SFDVKD. The CDR3 DNA sequence: TGTGCCACCAGTGATTTGTACGGCGGGGAGCTGTTTTTT. The encoded protein is CATSDLYGGELFF.

V usage is TRBV29-1 and J usage is TRBJ2-7; TRBD1 matches at 10 bases. CDR1 SQVTM and CDR2 ANQGSEA come from the germline V gene. V lost 7 bases to trimming and J lost 1 base; unmatched junction nucleotides: 10. The length of the CDR3 is 15 residues. The CDR3 reads CSGGGWDRGSYEQYF. As DNA, the CDR3 is TGCAGCGGTGGGGGCTGGGACAGGGGATCCTACGAGCAGTACTTC.

Here the CDR3 DNA reads TGTGCCAGCAGCCCCTCAAGAGGGGTGGACTCCTACAATGAGCAGTTCTTC. This gives the protein CASSPSRGVDSYNEQFF. The rearrangement joins TRBV11-3 to TRBJ2-1; D tentatively fits TRBD1 or TRBD2 (5 bases each). V shed 5 bases and J shed 0 bases, with 17 bases lying between them. CDR3 length equals 17 residues. Per the germline V gene, CDR1 is SGHNT and CDR2 is YENEEA. Drawing the rest from reference TRBV11-3 and TRBJ2-1, the complete variable domain is EAGVVQSPRYKIIEKKQPVAFWCNPISGHNTLYWYLQNLGQGPELLIRYENEEAVDDSQLPKDRFSAERLKGVDSTLKIQPAELGDSAVYLCASSPSRGVDSYNEQFFGPGTRLTVL.